A single sample gave rise to the 26 T cell receptor beta chains below, sequenced in a study of shared clonotypes between healthy human individuals. The method was immunoSEQ multiplex PCR; TCRdb's version includes in-frame clones alone and lacks a portion of them. This sample has roughly 2.6 million clones, with approximately 90% found just once. What was sequenced was naive CD4+ T cells sorted from blood. Subset indicated: CD45RA+ positively selected. These receptors all come from a young man in good health.

This CDR3 is CASSLVGLASSYEQYF. The DNA for the CDR3 is TGCGCCAGCAGCTTGGTAGGGCTAGCGAGCTCCTACGAGCAGTACTTC. This chain connects TRBV5-1 to TRBJ2-7; D perhaps matches TRBD2 (6 bases). The CDR3 is 16 amino acids. Trimming cost V 0 bases and J 0 bases, with 13 bases left between them. Germline loops: CDR1 SGHRS, CDR2 YFSETQ.

The chain uses TRBV15 and TRBJ1-1; no reliable D call. The V end lost 0 bases, the J end lost 1 base, and 9 bases lay between the germline ends. Germline assignment: CDR1 LNHNV and CDR2 YYDKDF (reference sequence). CDR3 size: 15 residues. CDR3 loop: CATSRDQAGNTEAFF. The CDR3 region has the DNA TGTGCCACCAGCAGAGATCAGGCGGGGAACACTGAAGCTTTCTTT.

This chain connects TRBV19 to TRBJ2-5; perhaps D is TRBD1 or TRBD2 (6 bases each). CDR1 and CDR2 (germline): LNHDA, SQIVND (reference sequence). The CDR3 consists of 14 residues. Trimming took 3 bases from V and 5 from J, leaving 13 bases between them. CDR3 bases: TGTGCCAGTAGTATGGTGGGGGGCTGGGAGACCCAGTACTTC. Its translation is CASSMVGGWETQYF.

The rearrangement joins TRBV27 to TRBJ2-2; D is undetermined. CDR3 length equals 16 residues. Germline V lookup: CDR1 MNHEY, CDR2 SMNVEV (reference sequence). The V and J ends lost 8 bases and 3 bases respectively, with 19 bases between them. CDR3 DNA sequence: TGTGCCAGCTCACTTTCGCGGTATGGCCACACCGGGGAGCTGTTTTTT. It is translated as CASSLSRYGHTGELFF.

The chain couples TRBV7-2 to TRBJ1-5; D gene ambiguous. Trimming removed 0 bases at V and 6 bases at J, with 12 bases between. Germline-derived CDR1 and CDR2 are SGHTA and FQGNSA. CDR3 size: 15 residues. CDR3 DNA sequence: TGTGCCAGCAGCTTAGCGAGCGATGGGATTCAGCCCCAGCATTTT. Translating gives CASSLASDGIQPQHF.

V gene TRBV6-1 combines with J gene TRBJ2-4; either TRBD1 or TRBD2 may fit D (5 bases each). The V gene's germline CDR1 is MNHNS and CDR2 SASEGT. This CDR3 is 15 amino acids long. V lost 1 base and J lost 3, with 10 bases in between. The CDR3 here is CASSEGGKDKNIQYF. DNA of the CDR3: TGTGCCAGCAGTGAAGGGGGGAAGGACAAAAACATTCAGTACTTC.

The CDR3 here is CASSYSRRLNTEAFF. For the CDR3, the DNA is TGTGCCAGCAGTTACTCCAGGAGATTGAACACTGAAGCTTTCTTT. The chain carries TRBV6-5 and TRBJ1-1; D is ambiguous. Germline CDR1 is MNHEY and CDR2 is SVGAGI. V was trimmed by 0 bases and J by 0 bases, leaving 8 bases between them. The CDR3 is 15 residues long.

The chain combines TRBV2 with TRBJ1-1, with 8 positions matching TRBD1. The germline CDR1 and CDR2 sequences are SNHLY and FYNNEI. The J segment lost 1 base and the V segment lost 9 bases, leaving 7 bases of the junction unmatched. There are 14 residues in the CDR3. CDR3 nucleotides: TGTGCCAGTAAGACAGGGGTAGGGAACACTGAAGCTTTCTTT. Encoded protein: CASKTGVGNTEAFF.

V is TRBV10-3 and J is TRBJ1-2; maybe TRBD1 (5 bases). This CDR3 is 13 amino acids long. V was trimmed by 1 base and J by 8 bases, leaving 11 bases between them. CDR1 is ENHRY and CDR2 is SYGVKD in the germline V gene. The CDR3 loop is CAISEFGAEGYTF. DNA of the CDR3: TGTGCCATCAGTGAGTTTGGGGCAGAAGGCTACACCTTC.

The genes are TRBV19 and TRBJ1-4, with D hard to call. This CDR3 contains 16 residues. Trimming removed 2 bases at V and 2 bases at J, with 12 bases between. Germline CDR1 LNHDA, CDR2 SQIVND (reference sequence). CDR3 DNA sequence: TGTGCCAGTAGTATACAGGACGTATATACTAATGAAAAACTGTTTTTT. Protein: CASSIQDVYTNEKLFF.

Remarks on this clone: Other DNA sequences from this sample encode an identical CDR3 as well. The J gene is TRBJ1-2, the V gene TRBV5-6; the D is unclear. Germline V lookup: CDR1 SGHDT, CDR2 YYEEEE. V was cut by 2 bases and J by 0 bases, with 8 bases left in between. The CDR3 runs 14 residues. This CDR3 is CASSLTGSNYGYTF. As DNA, the CDR3 is TGTGCCAGCAGCTTAACGGGTTCTAACTATGGCTACACCTTC.

This clone was recorded once. This sequence joins TRBV12-5 and TRBJ2-2; tentative D call: TRBD2 (7 bases). V lost 4 bases and J lost 3, with 24 bases in between. The CDR3 sequence is 19 residues long. Germline V gene data show CDR1 as LGHNT and CDR2 as FRNRAP. The CDR3 DNA sequence: TGTGCTAGTGGTTCCCCTCCCGGGGGGCTAGCGGAATACACCGGGGAGCTGTTTTTT. The encoded protein is CASGSPPGGLAEYTGELFF.

The gene calls are TRBV2 and TRBJ1-5; 7 nucleotides align to TRBD1. Germline assignment: CDR1 SNHLY and CDR2 FYNNEI. The CDR3 runs 16 residues. The ends lost 7 bases at V and 7 bases at J; junction bases unmatched: 16. CDR3 region: CASTQRGQGGKQPQHF. In nucleotides, the CDR3 is TGTGCCAGCACCCAGAGAGGGCAGGGGGGGAAGCAGCCCCAGCATTTT.

The chain links TRBV30 to TRBJ2-4, with D perhaps matching TRBD1 (6 bases). Looked up from germline, CDR1 is GTSNPN and CDR2 is SVGIG (reference sequence). The CDR3 sequence is 16 residues long. The ends were cut back, 2 bases at V and 0 bases at J, with 14 bases in the middle. The CDR3 region is CAWSLGQSIAKNIQYF. The CDR3 DNA reads TGTGCCTGGAGTCTCGGACAGAGCATAGCCAAAAACATTCAGTACTTC.

The chain recombines TRBV27 with TRBJ2-1, with D possibly being TRBD2 (6 bases). CDR1 is MNHEY, CDR2 SMNVEV, per germline (reference sequence). V lost 3 bases and J lost 9, with 12 bases in between. The CDR3 is 13 residues long. The CDR3 loop reads CASSFAGLGEQFF. Written as DNA, the CDR3 is TGTGCCAGCAGTTTCGCGGGGTTGGGTGAGCAGTTCTTC.

CDR3 loop: CASRGGQLGLYNEQFF. For the CDR3, the DNA is TGTGCCAGCAGGGGGGGACAGTTGGGGCTCTACAATGAGCAGTTCTTC. The chain links TRBV2 to TRBJ2-1; possible D gene TRBD1, 7 bases. The V gene's germline CDR1 is SNHLY and CDR2 FYNNEI. This CDR3 region has 16 residues. V lost 6 bases and J lost 3, with 18 bases in between.

The J gene is TRBJ2-3, the V gene TRBV19, with 8 bases lining up with TRBD2. Germline CDR1 and CDR2: LNHDA and SQIVND (reference sequence). The CDR3 runs to 12 residues. V lost 10 bases and J lost 10; bases outside the gene matches: 10. CDR3 DNA sequence: TGTGCCATTGGACTAGCCCATGATGCGCAGTATTTT. Encoded protein: CAIGLAHDAQYF. Full variable domain (remainder filled in from reference TRBV19 and TRBJ2-3): DGGITQSPKYLFRKEGQNVTLSCEQNLNHDAMYWYRQDPGQGLRLIYYSQIVNDFQKGDIAEGYSVSREKKESFPLTVTSAQKNPTAFYLCAIGLAHDAQYFGPGTRLTVL.

This clone appeared a single time. This chain links TRBV5-1 with TRBJ2-5; D might be TRBD1 (5 bases). The V and J ends lost 3 bases and 11 bases respectively, with 20 bases between them. The CDR3 is 14 amino acids. The germline V gene has CDR1 SGHRS and CDR2 YFSETQ. In DNA form, the CDR3 reads TGCGCCAGCAGCTCCGGCAGGGAAAGAGTGGAGCAGTACTTC. It is translated as CASSSGRERVEQYF.

The chain carries TRBV10-3 and TRBJ1-4; maybe TRBD1 (6 bases). The CDR3 loop spans 15 amino acids. Germline assignment: CDR1 ENHRY and CDR2 SYGVKD. Trimming cost V 0 bases and J 8 bases, with 13 bases left between them. The CDR3 nucleotides are TGTGCCATCAGTGAGTCCAGGGGATTAGGCGAAAAACTGTTTTTT. It translates to CAISESRGLGEKLFF.

This clone appeared once. This chain connects TRBV18 to TRBJ1-2; 7 nucleotides line up with TRBD1. Germline CDR1 KGHSH, CDR2 LQKENI. After removal of 5 bases from V and 6 bases from J, the junction contained 9 bases not matched to a gene. This CDR3 contains 14 residues. CDR3 nucleotides: TGTGCCAGCTCATTCCGACAGGGTGTAGATGGCTACACCTTC. This codes for CASSFRQGVDGYTF.

The V gene is TRBV4-3, the J gene TRBJ2-7, with D possibly being TRBD1 or TRBD2 (7 bases each). Deletions cut 2 bases from V and 4 bases from J, with 12 bases between. The CDR3 loop spans 14 amino acids. Germline V gene sequence: CDR1 LGHNA, CDR2 YSLEER. CDR3 nucleotides: TGCGCCAGCAGCCAATCCAGGGGGGGATACGAGCAGTACTTC. Its protein is CASSQSRGGYEQYF.

A remark on this clone: Within the sample, other DNA sequences also encode this same CDR3. The chain has TRBV7-2 and TRBJ1-1, with a possible D match to TRBD1 (5 bases). Germline V lookup: CDR1 SGHTA, CDR2 FQGNSA. The CDR3 is 15 residues long. Trimming left V 1 base short and J 0 bases short, with 9 bases between. The CDR3 loop reads CASSLVQGVNTEAFF. CDR3 sequence (DNA): TGTGCCAGCAGCTTAGTCCAGGGCGTGAACACTGAAGCTTTCTTT.

The chain employs TRBV11-2 and TRBJ2-5; D perhaps matches TRBD2 (7 bases). The ends were cut back, 7 bases at V and 2 bases at J, with 20 bases in the middle. The CDR3 is made up of 16 amino acids. Germline lookup yields CDR1 SGHAT and CDR2 FQNNGV. Written as DNA, the CDR3 is TGTGCCAGCACCTACACGGGGGGCAGCCGACAAGAGACCCAGTACTTC. The encoded protein is CASTYTGGSRQETQYF.

V usage is TRBV4-3 and J usage is TRBJ2-1, with 8 bases matching TRBD1. The germline V gene has CDR1 LGHNA and CDR2 YSLEER. The CDR3 spans 14 residues. The junction had 3 bases not matched to a gene; V was cut back by 1 base and J by 7 bases. The CDR3 reads CASSQGTGPNEQFF. Here the CDR3 DNA reads TGCGCCAGCAGCCAAGGGACAGGGCCGAATGAGCAGTTCTTC.

The rearrangement uses TRBV29-1 and TRBJ2-5; 8 bases map to TRBD1. The CDR3 runs 12 residues. Germline CDR1 reads SQVTM; CDR2 reads ANQGSEA. V shed 7 bases, J shed 5 bases, and the junction held 6 bases outside the gene matches. Here the CDR3 reads CSASDRVETQYF. The CDR3 DNA follows: TGCAGCGCTTCGGACAGGGTTGAGACCCAGTACTTC.

This rearrangement joins TRBV6-5 to TRBJ2-2; D not certain. CDR1 MNHEY and CDR2 SVGAGI come from the germline V gene. V lost 2 bases and J lost 0, with 7 bases in between. The CDR3 consists of 15 residues. The CDR3 DNA follows: TGTGCCAGCAGTTACAGGGTAGCGAACACCGGGGAGCTGTTTTTT. Amino acids: CASSYRVANTGELFF.